These T cell receptor beta chains were read from a single sample in a study of blood T cell repertoires in COVID-19. This table comes from immunoSEQ multiplex PCR, and its TCRdb copy is limited to in-frame clones, with some not included. The sample lists 310,000 or so clones; almost 90% were seen once. Sequenced sample: peripheral blood. The source of these receptors is a woman aged 30 to 39 with COVID-19, enrolled during active disease. The CDR3 runs from the conserved cysteine through the conserved F or W. Fields, in order: CDR3 protein, CDR3 DNA, clone size, J gene, D gene, V gene. A D gene is named only where the DNA matches it firmly. Clone size, where shown, is once, few, many, or a class for clones that have expanded.

CASRGDTDTQYF,TGTGCCAGCAGGGGCGACACAGATACGCAGTATTTT,NA,TRBJ2-3,NA,TRBV6-5
CASSLDGRDYGYTF,TGTGCCAGCAGCTTAGACGGGAGGGACTATGGCTACACCTTC,NA,TRBJ1-2,NA,TRBV11-2
CASSTTGQRIYEQYF,TGTGCCAGCTCAACCACAGGACAGAGGATCTACGAGCAGTACTTC,NA,TRBJ2-7,NA,TRBV19
CSAEGDNEQFF,TGCAGCGCCGAGGGGGACAATGAGCAGTTCTTC,NA,TRBJ2-1,NA,TRBV29-1
CASRETGLDGYTF,TGCGCCAGCAGAGAGACAGGTTTAGATGGCTACACCTTC,NA,TRBJ1-2,NA,TRBV5-1
CSVPDRGDYGYTF,TGCAGCGTTCCGGACAGGGGTGACTATGGCTACACCTTC,NA,TRBJ1-2,TRBD1,TRBV29-1
CASSRQGGNSPLHF,TGTGCCAGCAGCAGACAGGGCGGAAATTCACCCCTCCACTTT,NA,TRBJ1-6,TRBD1,TRBV7-2
CASSYSGRARTGELFF,TGTGCCAGCAGTTATAGCGGGAGGGCACGCACCGGGGAGCTGTTTTTT,NA,TRBJ2-2,TRBD2,TRBV6-5
CASSISDRSEQFF,TGTGCCAGCAGCATATCTGACAGGAGTGAGCAGTTCTTC,once,TRBJ2-1,NA,TRBV9
CASSVAASGITDTQYF,TGTGCCAGCAGCGTAGCGGCTAGCGGGATCACAGATACGCAGTATTTT,NA,TRBJ2-3,TRBD2,TRBV9
CASSQSIGRAAETQYF,TGTGCCAGCAGCCAATCGATCGGGAGGGCCGCAGAGACCCAATACTTC,NA,TRBJ2-5,TRBD2,TRBV16
CASSEQTEAFF,TGTGCCAGCAGTGAACAAACTGAAGCTTTCTTT,NA,TRBJ1-1,NA,TRBV2
CASSPGQGARTEAFF,TGCGCCAGCAGCCCCGGACAGGGTGCACGCACTGAAGCTTTCTTT,NA,TRBJ1-1,TRBD1,TRBV4-1
CASSEGLAGGETQYF,TGCGCCAGCAGCGAGGGACTAGCGGGAGGAGAGACCCAGTACTTC,NA,TRBJ2-5,TRBD2,TRBV5-1
CASSYIAGRPYEQYF,TGTGCCAGCAGCTATATAGCGGGACGTCCTTACGAGCAGTACTTC,NA,TRBJ2-7,TRBD2,TRBV6-2/TRBV6-3
CASSSGRGTDTQYF,TGTGCCAGCAGCAGCGGGAGAGGGACAGATACGCAGTATTTT,NA,TRBJ2-3,TRBD2,TRBV7-9
CASSLTAGGGYEQYF,TGCGCCAGCAGCTTGACGGCGGGAGGGGGGTACGAGCAGTACTTC,few,TRBJ2-7,TRBD2,TRBV5-1
CASSGTDSNIQYF,TGCGCCAGCAGTGGGACCGACAGTAACATTCAGTACTTC,NA,TRBJ2-4,NA,TRBV10-1
CASSQLVGETQYF,TGTGCCAGCAGCCAACTAGTCGGGGAGACCCAGTACTTC,NA,TRBJ2-5,NA,TRBV2
CASSVRGTGSYEQYF,TGTGCCAGCAGCGTCCGTGGGACAGGCTCCTACGAGCAGTACTTC,NA,TRBJ2-7,TRBD1,TRBV7-9
CASSLARGIEDTQYF,TGTGCCAGCAGCTTAGCCAGGGGAATCGAAGATACGCAGTATTTT,NA,TRBJ2-3,NA,TRBV7-9
CASTGGWQETQYF,TGCGCCAGCACGGGGGGTTGGCAAGAGACCCAGTACTTC,NA,TRBJ2-5,TRBD2,TRBV4-3
CASSPLKGTGRSYEQYF,TGCGCCAGCAGTCCTTTGAAAGGGACAGGGAGAAGCTACGAGCAGTACTTC,NA,TRBJ2-7,TRBD1,TRBV4-1
CAISEGGPQPQHF,TGTGCCATCAGTGAGGGAGGGCCCCAGCCCCAGCATTTT,once,TRBJ1-5,NA,TRBV10-3